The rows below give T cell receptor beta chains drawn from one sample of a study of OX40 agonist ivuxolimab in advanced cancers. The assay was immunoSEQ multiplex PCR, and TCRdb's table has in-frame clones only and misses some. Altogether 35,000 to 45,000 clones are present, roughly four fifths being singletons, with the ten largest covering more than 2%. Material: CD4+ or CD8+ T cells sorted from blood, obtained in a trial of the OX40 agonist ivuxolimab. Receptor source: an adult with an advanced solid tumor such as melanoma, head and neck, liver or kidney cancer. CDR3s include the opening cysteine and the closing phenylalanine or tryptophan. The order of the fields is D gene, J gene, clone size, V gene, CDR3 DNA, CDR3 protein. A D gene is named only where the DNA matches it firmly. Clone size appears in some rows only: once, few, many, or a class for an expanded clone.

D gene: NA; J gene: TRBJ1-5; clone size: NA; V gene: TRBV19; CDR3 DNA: TGTGCCAGTACCAGTGCGGGGCCTCGAATTCAGCCCCAGCATTTT; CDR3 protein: CASTSAGPRIQPQHF
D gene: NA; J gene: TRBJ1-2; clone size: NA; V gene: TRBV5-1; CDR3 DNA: TGCGCCAGCAGCTTGGATGGCAGGGAACGGAGCTACACCTTC; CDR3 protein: CASSLDGRERSYTF
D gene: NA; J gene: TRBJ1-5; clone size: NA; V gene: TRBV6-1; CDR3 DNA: TGTGCCAGCAGTGGGGACCTCGAGGTGCTGGTTCAGCCCCAGCATTTT; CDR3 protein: CASSGDLEVLVQPQHF
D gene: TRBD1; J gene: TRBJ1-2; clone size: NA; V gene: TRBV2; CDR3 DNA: TGTGCCAGCAGTGTGTTGCAGGGGGATGGCTACACCTTC; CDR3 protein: CASSVLQGDGYTF
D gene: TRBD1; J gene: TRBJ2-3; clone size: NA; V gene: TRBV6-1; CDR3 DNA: TGTGCCAGCAGGACTTACAGGGGGCGCGCAGATACGCAGTATTTT; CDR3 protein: CASRTYRGRADTQYF
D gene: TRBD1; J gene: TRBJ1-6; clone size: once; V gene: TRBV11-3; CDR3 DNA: TGTGCCAGCAGCTTAGGGACAGGCCATTCACCCCTCCACTTT; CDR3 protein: CASSLGTGHSPLHF
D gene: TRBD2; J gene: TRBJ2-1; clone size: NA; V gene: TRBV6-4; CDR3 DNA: TGTGCCAGCAGTGACCCCGAGACTAGCGGAGGCTACAATGAGCAGTTCTTC; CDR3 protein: CASSDPETSGGYNEQFF
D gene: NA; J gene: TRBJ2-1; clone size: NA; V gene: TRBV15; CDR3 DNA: TGTGCCACCAGCAGAGCCGATTATGAGCAGTTCTTC; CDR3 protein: CATSRADYEQFF
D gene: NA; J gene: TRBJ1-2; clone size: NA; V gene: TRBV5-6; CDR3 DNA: TGTGCCAGCAGCTCGGCCTACAGGGCTTATAACTATGGCTACACCTTC; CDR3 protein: CASSSAYRAYNYGYTF
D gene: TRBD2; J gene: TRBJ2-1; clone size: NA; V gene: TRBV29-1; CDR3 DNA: TGCAGCGTTGAGTCGGGAGGCAATGAGCAGTTCTTC; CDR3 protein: CSVESGGNEQFF
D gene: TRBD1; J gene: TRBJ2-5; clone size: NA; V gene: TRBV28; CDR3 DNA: TGTGCCAGCAGTTTGCTAAGGGGGCAATCGCCTCGAGAGACCCAGTACTTC; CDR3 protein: CASSLLRGQSPRETQYF
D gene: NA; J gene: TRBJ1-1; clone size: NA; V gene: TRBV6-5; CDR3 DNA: TGTGCCATCAGTGGTTCCGGTCCGAACACTGAAGCTTTCTTT; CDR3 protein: CAISGSGPNTEAFF
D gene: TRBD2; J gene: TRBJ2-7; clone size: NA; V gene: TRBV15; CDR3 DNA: TGTGCCACCAGCAGAGCACCGGGACTAGCTACCTACGAGCAGTACTTC; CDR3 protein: CATSRAPGLATYEQYF
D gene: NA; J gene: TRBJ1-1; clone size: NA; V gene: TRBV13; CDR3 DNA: TGTGCCAGCAGCCTTACAGAAAACACTGAAGCTTTCTTT; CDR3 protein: CASSLTENTEAFF
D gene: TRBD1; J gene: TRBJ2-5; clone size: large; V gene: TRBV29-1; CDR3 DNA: TGCAGCGTTGAAGAAGGTAGGGGGCGCGCGGAGACCCAGTACTTC; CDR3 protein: CSVEEGRGRAETQYF
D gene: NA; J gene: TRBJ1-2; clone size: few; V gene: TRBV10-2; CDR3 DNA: TGCGCCAGCAGCGACGACAGAAGTGGCTACACCTTC; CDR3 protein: CASSDDRSGYTF
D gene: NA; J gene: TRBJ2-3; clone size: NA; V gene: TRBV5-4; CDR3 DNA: TGTGCCAGCAGCATGGGGGTGTTCTCCCGCACAGATACGCAGTATTTT; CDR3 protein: CASSMGVFSRTDTQYF
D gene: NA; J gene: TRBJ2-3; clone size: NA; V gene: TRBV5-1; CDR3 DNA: TGCGCCAGCAGCTTGGGAGGGGCGAGCACAGATACGCAGTATTTT; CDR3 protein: CASSLGGASTDTQYF